In this sample, the clone carrying this T cell receptor (beta chain) turned up many times. Its antigen is as yet unknown. This sample was taken from a study of T cells in Graves' hyperthyroidism and ophthalmopathy. Findings and caveats of the study: Ophthalmopathy stood apart from stable hyperthyroidism in a 13 V-J model.

Active moderate-to-severe ophthalmopathy, Clinical Activity Score at least 3, NOSPECS at least 4, under 3 months' duration. Amplification of TCR beta CDR3 regions used RNA as the template. TCR CDR3 underwent first-round RT-PCR with the HTBI primer set. A single record per CDR3 protein comes from TCRdb applying MiXCR to the multiplex PCR reads. This table holds some 570,000 distinct CDR3 sequences, more than 13% found once. This CDR3 comprises 14 residues. Per the germline V gene, CDR1 is LNHDA and CDR2 is SQIVND (reference sequence). The germline V and J ends were trimmed by 5 bases and 7 bases, with 17 bases remaining between them.

The receptor was derived from a woman aged 18-29 years with Graves' ophthalmopathy. The J gene is TRBJ1-2, the V gene TRBV19; the D is unclear. Sequencing was carried out using blood. CDR3 nucleotides: TGTGCCAGTAGTTCCTCGGTGCTTCCCGGTGGCTACACCTTC. Its translation is CASSSSVLPGGYTF.